This TCR beta chain was sequenced for a study of T cells in Graves' hyperthyroidism and ophthalmopathy. Patients were excluded for uncontrolled infection, other autoimmune disease, pregnancy or lactation. The V gene end was trimmed by 3 bases and the J gene end by 4 bases; junction bases not matched to a gene: 6. Germline V gene lookup returns CDR1 DFQATT and CDR2 SNEGSKA (reference sequence). CDR3 size: 14 residues. This clonotype was seen many times. Authors of the study amplified TCR beta CDR3 regions from RNA transcripts. When the TCR CDR3 underwent first-round RT-PCR, the HTBI primer set was used. MiXCR, applied by TCRdb to the multiplex PCR reads, yields one record per CDR3 protein. The sample contains about 500,000 distinct CDR3 sequences, about 16% of which appear only once.

The specimen was blood. The sequence came from a woman aged 25-40 years with Graves' ophthalmopathy. This chain uses TRBV20-1 with TRBJ2-1, with 7 bases matching TRBD2. CDR3 bases: TGCAGTGCTAGGAGACTAGCCAGGTACAATGAGCAGTTCTTC. Translation gives CSARRLARYNEQFF.